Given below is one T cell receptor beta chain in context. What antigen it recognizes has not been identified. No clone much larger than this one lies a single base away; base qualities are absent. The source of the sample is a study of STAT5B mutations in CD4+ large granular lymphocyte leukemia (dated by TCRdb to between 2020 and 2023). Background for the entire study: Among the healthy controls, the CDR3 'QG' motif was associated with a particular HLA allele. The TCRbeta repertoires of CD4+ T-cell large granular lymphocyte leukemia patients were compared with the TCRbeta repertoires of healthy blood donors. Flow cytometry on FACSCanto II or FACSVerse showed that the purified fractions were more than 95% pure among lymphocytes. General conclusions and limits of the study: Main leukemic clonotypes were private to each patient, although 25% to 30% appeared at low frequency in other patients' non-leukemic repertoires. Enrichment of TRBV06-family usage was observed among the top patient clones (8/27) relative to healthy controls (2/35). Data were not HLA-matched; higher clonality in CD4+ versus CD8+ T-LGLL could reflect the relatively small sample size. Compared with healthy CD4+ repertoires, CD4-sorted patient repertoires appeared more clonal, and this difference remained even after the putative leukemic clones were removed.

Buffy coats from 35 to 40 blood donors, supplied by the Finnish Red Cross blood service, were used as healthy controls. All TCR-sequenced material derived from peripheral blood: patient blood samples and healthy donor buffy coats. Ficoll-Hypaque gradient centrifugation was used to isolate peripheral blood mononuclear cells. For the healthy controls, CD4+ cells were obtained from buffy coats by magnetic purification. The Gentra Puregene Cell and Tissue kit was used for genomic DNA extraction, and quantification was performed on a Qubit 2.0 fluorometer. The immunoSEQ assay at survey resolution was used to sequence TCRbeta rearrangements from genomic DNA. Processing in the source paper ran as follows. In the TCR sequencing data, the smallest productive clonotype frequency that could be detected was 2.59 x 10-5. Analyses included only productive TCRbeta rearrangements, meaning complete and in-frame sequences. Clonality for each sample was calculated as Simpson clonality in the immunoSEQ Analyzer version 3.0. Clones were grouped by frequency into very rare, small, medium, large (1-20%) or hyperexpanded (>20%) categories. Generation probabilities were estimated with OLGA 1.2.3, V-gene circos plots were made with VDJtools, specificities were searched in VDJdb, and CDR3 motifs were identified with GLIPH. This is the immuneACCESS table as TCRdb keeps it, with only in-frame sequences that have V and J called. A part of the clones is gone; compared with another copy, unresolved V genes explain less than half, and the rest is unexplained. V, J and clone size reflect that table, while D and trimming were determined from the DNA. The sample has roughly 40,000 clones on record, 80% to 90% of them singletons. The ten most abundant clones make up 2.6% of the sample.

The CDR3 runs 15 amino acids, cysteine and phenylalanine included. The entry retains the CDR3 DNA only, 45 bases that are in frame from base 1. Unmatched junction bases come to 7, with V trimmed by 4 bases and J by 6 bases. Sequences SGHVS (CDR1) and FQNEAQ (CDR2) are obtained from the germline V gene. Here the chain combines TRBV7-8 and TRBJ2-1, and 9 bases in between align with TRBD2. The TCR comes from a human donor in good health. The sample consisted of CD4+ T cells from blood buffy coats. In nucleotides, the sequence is TGTGCCAGCAGCTCCGGGACTAGCTATCGCAATGAGCAGTTCTTC. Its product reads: CASSSGTSYRNEQFF.